This T cell receptor (beta chain) was sequenced in a study of cytomegalovirus exposure and HLA in healthy donors. This clone was found a few times. No antigen is known for it. PCR amplification relied on 60 Vbeta primers (plus 13 Jbeta primers). The data were produced by immunoSEQ multiplex PCR, yet TCRdb's version contains in-frame clones alone and is incomplete. Of 120,000 to 150,000 clones in the sample, around four fifths were seen once. Germline V gene sequence: CDR1 SEHNR, CDR2 FQNEAQ (reference sequence). V lost 6 bases to trimming and J lost 8 bases; unmatched junction nucleotides: 12. CDR3 length: 15 amino acids. Notes on the study in general: A missense variant in DCLRE1C was later tied to TCR beta V- and J-gene trimming. The study flagged roughly 150 TCR beta chains as cytomegalovirus-associated.

The V and J genes are TRBV7-9 and TRBJ1-2, with TRBD1 matching over 10 bases. Sample: PBMCs. The clonotype originates from a boy under 10 years old in good health and CMV-seronegative. This CDR3 reads CASRLKGQGFEGYTF. As DNA, the CDR3 is TGTGCCAGCAGACTTAAGGGACAGGGGTTCGAAGGCTACACCTTC.